This TCR beta chain was observed in a study of T cell responses to AZD1222 COVID-19 vaccine. The assay was immunoSEQ multiplex PCR, and TCRdb's table has in-frame clones only and misses some. The sample comprises 65,000 to 80,000 clones, around 87% of which are singletons, and about 22% rests with the top ten. Worth noting for this clone: Its antigen is unidentified.

CDR3 length: 15 residues. Study results and caveats: Females outnumbered males among donors, who were mostly white British; clonal diversity was possibly underestimated. Seropositive status at baseline applied to only five or six AZD1222 recipients. Repertoires were obtained solely post-peak T cell response.

This material consisted of peripheral blood, taken on day 0 of AZD1222 vaccination. The chain links TRBV21-1 to TRBJ2-1; TRBD2 was called by the table and not checked on the DNA. TRBV21-1 represents a pseudogene. The clonotype originates from an adult in good health. CDR3 loop: CASPPEAGGYNEQFF. In DNA, the CDR3 is TGTGCCAGCCCCCCCGAGGCGGGAGGATACAATGAGCAGTTCTTC.